This is a list of T cell receptor beta chains from one sample in a study of shared clonotypes between healthy human individuals. Produced via immunoSEQ multiplex PCR; TCRdb's table is partial and in-frame only. This table has roughly 2 million clones, approximately 94% appearing once. The specimen was naive CD4+ T cells sorted from blood. These receptors all come from a man aged 18 to 35 in good health. The CDR3 runs from the conserved cysteine through the conserved F or W. A D gene is named only where the DNA matches it firmly. Clone size, where shown, is once, few, many, or a class for clones that have expanded.

clone_size	v_call	j_call	d_call	cdr3_nt	cdr3_aa
-	TRBV7-7	TRBJ2-5	-	TGTGCTAGCAGCTTAGCCGGGGGTCAAGGGGAGACCCAGTACTTC	CASSLAGGQGETQYF
-	TRBV7-2	TRBJ2-5	-	TGTGCCAGCAGCCCCCGGGTCGCAGGGACCCAGTACTTC	CASSPRVAGTQYF
-	TRBV11-3	TRBJ2-1	-	TGTGCCAGCAGCCAGCAAAATGGGTTTGAGCAGTTCTTC	CASSQQNGFEQFF
-	TRBV2	TRBJ2-1	-	TGTGCCAGCCTCCTAGCCTACAATGAGCAGTTCTTC	CASLLAYNEQFF
-	TRBV11-2	TRBJ2-3	TRBD2	TGTGCCAGCAGCTCTCAGACTAGCGGGAGCCAAAAAACGCAGTATTTT	CASSSQTSGSQKTQYF
-	TRBV6-1	TRBJ2-7	-	TGTGCCAGCAGTGGCAGGGGCTACGAGCAGTACTTC	CASSGRGYEQYF
-	TRBV5-6	TRBJ2-2	TRBD1	TGTGCCAGCAGGGGGACAGGGAATACCGGGGAGCTGTTTTTT	CASRGTGNTGELFF
-	TRBV5-6	TRBJ1-4	TRBD1	TGTGCCAGCAGCTTGGAACGGACAGGGGACGAAAAACTGTTTTTT	CASSLERTGDEKLFF
-	TRBV4-1	TRBJ2-7	TRBD2	TGCGCCAGCAGCCAAATGGCCGGGGTATGGACCGGGACTACCAAAGAGCAGTACTTC	CASSQMAGVWTGTTKEQYF
-	TRBV11-3	TRBJ2-2	-	TGTGCCAGCAGCTTGCTCAAGGGACCGTCGAACACCGGGGAGCTGTTTTTT	CASSLLKGPSNTGELFF
-	TRBV7-9	TRBJ2-1	TRBD2	TGTGCCAGCAGCTTAAGTAGCGGGGGGTACAATGAGCAGTTCTTC	CASSLSSGGYNEQFF
once	TRBV30	TRBJ1-3	-	TGTGCCTGGAGGAATACGGCCCTCTCTGGAAACACCATATATTTT	CAWRNTALSGNTIYF
-	TRBV12-5	TRBJ2-1	-	TGTGCTAGTGGTTTGGTAGTGGGGGGTTCGGCCAATGAGCAGTTCTTC	CASGLVVGGSANEQFF
-	TRBV6-5	TRBJ2-7	TRBD2	TGTGCCAGCAGTTACTCCTCAGCGGGAGGGCGAGAGCAGTACTTC	CASSYSSAGGREQYF
-	TRBV6-5	TRBJ1-1	TRBD1	TGTGCCAGCAGTCTACGACAGGGGTTGGCTTTCTTT	CASSLRQGLAFF
-	TRBV27	TRBJ2-6	-	TGTGCCAGCAGTTTATGGGGACCTGGGGCCAACGTCCTGACTTTC	CASSLWGPGANVLTF
-	TRBV27	TRBJ2-7	-	TGTGCCAGCGCTCCGGGGCCGCAGGTCCACGAGCAGTACTTC	CASAPGPQVHEQYF
-	TRBV28	TRBJ1-6	-	TGTGCCAGCACTAGAACGGGGTCGGGCAATTCACCCCTCCACTTT	CASTRTGSGNSPLHF
-	TRBV28	TRBJ1-3	-	TGTGCCAGCAGTTTCCTCCTCGGAGGGCCCATCTCTGGAAACACCATATATTTT	CASSFLLGGPISGNTIYF
-	TRBV6-1	TRBJ1-2	-	TGTGCCAGCAGCCACCCCCTTCTTTTC	CASSHPLLF
-	TRBV30	TRBJ2-3	-	TGTGCCTGGAGCCGTGTTGGGGGACTTAGCACAGATACGCAGTATTTT	CAWSRVGGLSTDTQYF
-	TRBV2	TRBJ2-1	-	TGTGCCAGCGGAAAGAGCCACCCGACAGTCTACAATGAGCAGTTCTTC	CASGKSHPTVYNEQFF
-	TRBV23-1	TRBJ2-2	-	TGCGCCAGCAGTCGGGGGAAGAGGCCCGGGGAGCTGTTTTTT	CASSRGKRPGELFF
-	TRBV7-2	TRBJ1-2	-	TGTGCCAGCAGCTTATTAGGGAACAGCCCTAACTATGGCTACACCTTC	CASSLLGNSPNYGYTF